Shown below are 13 T cell receptor beta chains from a single sample sequenced in a study of molecular identifiers for immune sequencing clone quantification. TCRdb reprocessed the PCR reads with MiXCR, giving one entry per CDR3 protein. The table lists about 98,000 distinct CDR3 sequences, about 35% of them singletons, with 9% to 10% in the top ten. Sequencing used naive CD8+ T cells from blood, with Jurkat cell RNA spiked in. The subset was: FACS-sorted CD8+CD4-CCR7+CD45RA+ naive T cells. All receptors derive from a human donor in good health. Some libraries in this study had Jurkat cell RNA spiked in.

For this clonotype: One end of the junction does not line up with germline, which may come from a read error. The chain couples TRBV5-3 to TRBJ2-1; the D is unclear. TRBV5-3 is known as an ORF, though its function is uncertain. This CDR3 is built from 13 residues. The CDR3 region has the DNA TGTGCCAGCAGCTTATTGGTATACAATGAGCAGTTCTTC. This encodes CASSLLVYNEQFF.

This clonotype was picked up a small number of times. This rearrangement joins TRBV19 to TRBJ2-1, with D possibly being TRBD1 or TRBD2 (5 bases each). The CDR3 covers 14 residues. The germline V and J ends were trimmed by 5 bases and 3 bases, with 11 bases remaining between them. Germline V gene data show CDR1 as LNHDA and CDR2 as SQIVND (reference sequence). CDR3 loop: CASSEGLDYNEQFF. CDR3 DNA sequence: TGTGCCAGTAGTGAGGGGCTGGACTACAATGAGCAGTTCTTC.

With respect to this clonotype: In this CDR3 the conserved last residue, phenylalanine or tryptophan, is missing, so a read error is likely. The chain is built from TRBV6-2 or TRBV6-3 and TRBJ2-7, with 9 nucleotides matching TRBD2. There are 14 residues in the CDR3. Per the germline V gene, CDR1 is MNHEY and CDR2 is SVGEGT. Unmatched junction bases numbered 11, after V lost 8 bases and J lost 6 bases. Here the CDR3 reads CASRWGLAGSEQYI. The DNA of the CDR3 is TGTGCCAGCCGCTGGGGACTAGCAGGATCCGAGCAGTACATC.

This clonotype has more than one count but fewer than ten. The chain combines TRBV13 with TRBJ2-3; D is possibly TRBD1 (6 bases). The V and J ends lost 3 bases and 6 bases respectively, with 16 bases between them. The germline CDR1 and CDR2 sequences are PRHDT and FYEKMQ (reference sequence). The CDR3 has 15 amino acids. The CDR3 loop reads CASSLVGRGSDTQYF. CDR3 nucleotides: TGTGCCAGCAGCTTGGTCGGCAGGGGTTCGGATACGCAGTATTTT.

This clonotype is a singleton in its sample. The CDR3 DNA reads TGCAGTGCCAACCATCCGACTAGCGGGAGGCCGGCAGATACGCAGTATTTT. Translated: CSANHPTSGRPADTQYF. The chain recombines TRBV20-1 with TRBJ2-3; 13 bases line up with TRBD2. The CDR3 contains 17 residues. Germline lookup yields CDR1 DFQATT and CDR2 SNEGSKA (reference sequence). V shed 6 bases and J 4 bases; nucleotides not matched to a gene: 13.

The chain uses TRBV6-5 and TRBJ1-1; no clear D. The germline V gene has CDR1 MNHEY and CDR2 SVGAGI. The ends were cut back, 6 bases at V and 4 bases at J, with 15 bases in the middle. This CDR3 is 14 amino acids long. CDR3 DNA: TGTGCCAGCAGGTCCCACGGGGTGGGCACTGAAGCTTTCTTT. This translates into CASRSHGVGTEAFF.

There are many counts of this clonotype. The V call is TRBV29-1, the J call TRBJ2-2; 13 bases agree with TRBD2. Germline CDR1 SQVTM, CDR2 ANQGSEA. Trimming cost V 3 bases and J 1 base; bases outside gene matches: 5. This CDR3 comprises 17 residues. The CDR3 bases are TGCAGCGTTGACTCCGGGACTAGCGGGAAGAACACCGGGGAGCTGTTTTTT. As protein: CSVDSGTSGKNTGELFF.

This chain connects TRBV19 to TRBJ2-3; no clear D. The CDR3 totals 16 residues. The V gene lost 6 bases and the J gene lost 0 bases, with 16 bases spanning the gap. Per the germline V gene, CDR1 is LNHDA and CDR2 is SQIVND (reference sequence). CDR3 loop: CASSRPGPLSTDTQYF. The CDR3 nucleotides read TGTGCCAGTAGCCGCCCCGGGCCATTGAGCACAGATACGCAGTATTTT.

The V gene is TRBV6-1, the J gene TRBJ2-7; D unclear. V lost 2 bases, J lost 2 bases, and 22 bases lay in between. Germline CDR1 reads MNHNS; CDR2 reads SASEGT. The CDR3 loop spans 18 amino acids. Here the CDR3 DNA reads TGTGCCAGCAGTGAATTCCCCCCAGTACGCAGGAGTACCTACGAGCAGTACTTC. Translated, it gives CASSEFPPVRRSTYEQYF.

The rearrangement uses TRBV20-1 and TRBJ2-3, with 7 nucleotides matching TRBD2. The germline gives CDR1 DFQATT, CDR2 SNEGSKA (reference sequence). The CDR3 sequence is 17 residues long. V lost 5 bases and J lost 0; bases outside the gene matches: 14. The CDR3 loop is CSAYHPRASGSTDTQYF. CDR3 coding DNA: TGCAGTGCTTACCACCCTAGGGCTAGCGGTAGCACAGATACGCAGTATTTT.

The J gene is TRBJ2-5, the V gene TRBV9; no firm D call. The CDR3 runs 16 residues. Trimming removed 4 bases at V and 0 bases at J, with 16 bases between. Germline values: CDR1 SGDLS, CDR2 YYNGEE. The CDR3 region has the DNA TGTGCCAGCAGCCCTCGGACCGCCATGTACCAAGAGACCCAGTACTTC. This sequence encodes CASSPRTAMYQETQYF.

About this clonotype: A much larger clone sits a single nucleotide away, making a read error possible. The chain couples TRBV7-2 to TRBJ2-1; no firm D call. Germline loops: CDR1 SGHTA, CDR2 FQGNSA. This CDR3 has 12 residues. The V end was cut by 4 bases, the J end by 8 bases, with 9 bases between. Here the CDR3 reads CASSSVWDEQFF. CDR3 bases: TGTGCCAGCAGCTCAGTGTGGGATGAGCAGTTCTTC.

Worth noting for this clonotype: Being one base from a much bigger clone, this may be a read error. The J gene is TRBJ1-1, the V gene TRBV5-6; TRBD1 might be the D (5 bases). CDR1 is SGHDT, CDR2 YYEEEE, per germline. The CDR3 covers 15 residues. The CDR3 here is CASSPYPTANTEDFF. DNA for the CDR3: TGTGCCAGCAGCCCCTATCCGACAGCGAACACTGAAGATTTCTTT.